This is a list of T cell receptor beta chains from one sample in a study of blood T cell repertoires in COVID-19. Repertoires were generated with immunoSEQ multiplex PCR, while TCRdb's copy carries only in-frame clones and drops some. The table shows 150,000 to 200,000 clones, with about three quarters occurring only once. What was sequenced was peripheral blood. Source of these receptors: a woman over 75 with active or convalescent COVID-19. The CDR3 runs from the conserved cysteine through the conserved F or W. A D gene is named only where the DNA matches it firmly. Rows give clone size only sometimes, using once, few, many, or a class for an expanded clone.

cdr3_length | j_call | d_call | clone_size | v_call | cdr3_nt | cdr3_aa
15 | TRBJ1-5 | NA | NA | TRBV6-5 | TGTGCCAGCAGACAGAACGGGGGGGCTAATCAGCCCCAGCATTTT | CASRQNGGANQPQHF
15 | TRBJ2-5 | TRBD1 | NA | TRBV5-1 | TGCGCCAGCAGCTTGATCCCGGGACAGCGAGAGACCCAGTACTTC | CASSLIPGQRETQYF
14 | TRBJ1-2 | NA | NA | TRBV28 | TGTGCCAGCACCCGAATCCAAAGCGGTCGTGGCTACACCTTC | CASTRIQSGRGYTF
15 | TRBJ1-3 | NA | NA | TRBV6-6 | TGTGCCAGCAGTTACCTTGGCAGGGCTGGAAAAACCATATATTTT | CASSYLGRAGKTIYF
13 | TRBJ1-1 | NA | NA | TRBV7-8 | TGTGCCAGCAGCGGTCGGTTGAACACTGAAGCTTTCTTT | CASSGRLNTEAFF
19 | TRBJ2-2 | TRBD1 | NA | TRBV5-4 | TGTGCCAGCAGCTTGCCCGGGACAGGGGGCTATTATACCGCCGGGGAGCTGTTTTTT | CASSLPGTGGYYTAGELFF
14 | TRBJ1-6 | NA | once | TRBV19 | TGTGCCAGCAAGGAGTTCTCCTATAATTCACCCCTCCACTTT | CASKEFSYNSPLHF
14 | TRBJ1-1 | TRBD1 | NA | TRBV9 | TGTGCCAGCAGCGAGAGGGACAGAAACACTGAAGCTTTCTTT | CASSERDRNTEAFF
16 | TRBJ2-3 | TRBD2 | NA | TRBV5-1 | TGCGCCAGCAGCCCGATGACTAGCGGGGGGGTAGATACGCAGTATTTT | CASSPMTSGGVDTQYF
14 | TRBJ2-3 | TRBD2 | NA | TRBV9 | TGTGCCAGCAGCGTAACTAGCGGGGGGGATACGCAGTATTTT | CASSVTSGGDTQYF
17 | TRBJ2-2 | TRBD1 | few | TRBV9 | TGTGCCAGCAGCGTAGACCGGGACAGGGCGAACACCGGGGAGCTGTTTTTT | CASSVDRDRANTGELFF
13 | TRBJ1-1 | NA | NA | TRBV27 | TGTGCCAGCAGTTACAGGGTAAACACTGAAGCTTTCTTT | CASSYRVNTEAFF
14 | TRBJ1-5 | NA | NA | TRBV7-8 | TGTGCCAGCAGCTTAGTTGAGTCCAATCAGCCCCAGCATTTT | CASSLVESNQPQHF
14 | TRBJ2-5 | NA | NA | TRBV7-2 | TGTGCCAGCAGCTTAGCTAGCCGAGGGGAGACCCAGTACTTC | CASSLASRGETQYF
16 | TRBJ2-1 | NA | NA | TRBV4-1 | TGCGCCAGCAGAGCCGGAGCGGCGAGCTCCTACAATGAGCAGTTCTTC | CASRAGAASSYNEQFF
16 | TRBJ1-1 | NA | once | TRBV5-4 | TGTGCCAGCAGCTCCCCCAAATCGGGTACTAACACTGAAGCTTTCTTT | CASSSPKSGTNTEAFF
15 | TRBJ2-3 | NA | NA | TRBV7-2 | TGTGCCAGCAGCTTAGGGACTTATAGCACAGATACGCAGTATTTT | CASSLGTYSTDTQYF
14 | TRBJ1-2 | TRBD1 | few | TRBV29-1 | TGCAGCACTGGCGAGACAGGGGGACCCTATGGCTACACCTTC | CSTGETGGPYGYTF
14 | TRBJ1-2 | NA | NA | TRBV10-3 | TGTGCCATCGCCAGGAACAGGGATGACTATGGCTACACCTTC | CAIARNRDDYGYTF
14 | TRBJ2-5 | NA | once | TRBV28 | TGTGCCAGCAGTCAGGTCGCAGGGTGGGAGACCCAGTACTTC | CASSQVAGWETQYF
15 | TRBJ1-5 | TRBD1 | NA | TRBV2 | TGTGCCAGCAGTGAGGGACAGAATAGCAATCAGCCCCAGCATTTT | CASSEGQNSNQPQHF
15 | TRBJ2-2 | NA | NA | TRBV5-8 | TGTGCCAGCAGCCACAAGCGGTTCAGGGGTTCGGAGCTGTTTTTT | CASSHKRFRGSELFF
12 | TRBJ2-7 | NA | NA | TRBV2 | TGTGCCAGCAGGGAGGACAGCTACGAGCAGTACTTC | CASREDSYEQYF
14 | TRBJ2-3 | NA | NA | TRBV6-2/TRBV6-3 | TGTGCCAGCAGTTACGCGGGGAGCACAGATACGCAGTATTTT | CASSYAGSTDTQYF
15 | TRBJ2-1 | TRBD2 | NA | TRBV2 | TGTGCCAGCCGACGAGCGGGGGGCTCCTACAATGAGCAGTTCTTC | CASRRAGGSYNEQFF
15 | TRBJ1-1 | NA | once | TRBV20-1 | TGCAGTGCTAGTGAGAGTAGTCGAGGGAACACTGAAGCTTTCTTT | CSASESSRGNTEAFF
15 | TRBJ1-2 | TRBD1 | NA | TRBV18 | TGTGCCAGCTCTGGGGACGGACAGGGCCTTTCTGGCTACACCTTC | CASSGDGQGLSGYTF
14 | TRBJ2-1 | NA | NA | TRBV18 | TGTGCCAGCTCACCTCGGCAGGACTACAATGAGCAGTTCTTC | CASSPRQDYNEQFF
15 | TRBJ2-2 | TRBD1 | NA | TRBV28 | TGTGCCAGCAGTCTCTCCGGGACAGGGTCCGGGGAGCTGTTTTTT | CASSLSGTGSGELFF
17 | TRBJ1-3 | TRBD1 | NA | TRBV6-2/TRBV6-3 | TGTGCCAGCAGCCGCCCGGGACAGCTTTACTCTGGAAACACCATATATTTT | CASSRPGQLYSGNTIYF
15 | TRBJ1-1 | TRBD1 | NA | TRBV5-1 | TGCGCCAGCAGCTTAAACTACAGGGGGAACACTGAAGCTTTCTTT | CASSLNYRGNTEAFF
20 | TRBJ2-5 | NA | NA | TRBV27 | TGTGCCAGCAGTTTGTTCCCCTCGGCTAGCGTTTCCCAAGGCGGAGAGACCCAGTACTTC | CASSLFPSASVSQGGETQYF
15 | TRBJ1-3 | NA | NA | TRBV28 | TGTGCCAGCAGTTTAATCGGGGGACTGGGAAACACCATATATTTT | CASSLIGGLGNTIYF
15 | TRBJ1-6 | TRBD1 | few | TRBV19 | TGTGCCAGTAGTGATACCGGACAGGGGGGATCACCCCTCCACTTT | CASSDTGQGGSPLHF
13 | TRBJ2-7 | TRBD1 | few | TRBV19 | TGTGCCAGTAGTAGACAGGGGGCCTACGAGCAGTACTTC | CASSRQGAYEQYF